This record looks at one T cell receptor (beta chain) sequence and its context. CDR3 length equals 18 residues. Trimming at V came to 4 bases and at J to 4 bases, leaving 11 bases not matched to a gene. Each CDR3 protein gets one entry after TCRdb re-called the RT-PCR reads with MiXCR. The sample records around 700,000 distinct CDR3 sequences, approximately 15% being singletons. V gene TRBV12-3 or TRBV12-4 combines with J gene TRBJ2-1; 12 bases line up with TRBD2. The TCR sequence derives from a female donor in good health, serving as a healthy control. The sample was memory CD4+ T cells from blood. In DNA form, the CDR3 reads TGTGCCAGCAGTTCCGGCGGGACTAGCGGGCACGGATACAATGAGCAGTTCTTC. Residues: CASSSGGTSGHGYNEQFF.